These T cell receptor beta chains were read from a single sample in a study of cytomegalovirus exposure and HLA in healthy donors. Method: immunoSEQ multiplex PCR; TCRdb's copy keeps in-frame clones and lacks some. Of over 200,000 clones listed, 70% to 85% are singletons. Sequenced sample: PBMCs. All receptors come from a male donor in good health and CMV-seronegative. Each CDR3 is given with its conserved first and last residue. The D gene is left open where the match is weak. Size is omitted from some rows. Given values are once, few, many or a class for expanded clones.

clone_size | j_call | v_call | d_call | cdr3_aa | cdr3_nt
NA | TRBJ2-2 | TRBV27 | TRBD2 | CASSSTSGRATPGELFF | TGTGCCAGCAGTTCGACTAGCGGGAGGGCAACCCCCGGGGAGCTGTTTTTT
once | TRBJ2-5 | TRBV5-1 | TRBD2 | CASSPGLALETQYF | TGCGCCAGCAGCCCGGGACTAGCGCTGGAGACCCAGTACTTC
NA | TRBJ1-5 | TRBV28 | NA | CASSRTANNQPQHF | TGTGCCAGCAGTCGGACAGCCAACAATCAGCCCCAGCATTTT
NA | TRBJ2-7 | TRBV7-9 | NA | CASSLTEGTYEQYF | TGTGCCAGCAGCCTGACAGAAGGCACCTACGAGCAGTACTTC
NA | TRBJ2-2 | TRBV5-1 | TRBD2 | CASSSPGLAGGLTGELFF | TGCGCCAGCAGCTCTCCGGGACTAGCGGGAGGTCTGACCGGGGAGCTGTTTTTT
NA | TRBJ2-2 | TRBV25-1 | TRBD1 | CASSEDRTYTGELFF | TGTGCCAGCAGTGAGGACAGGACCTACACCGGGGAGCTGTTTTTT
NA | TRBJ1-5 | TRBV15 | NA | CATSREKTGFSNQPQHF | TGTGCCACCAGCAGGGAAAAGACAGGTTTTAGCAATCAGCCCCAGCATTTT
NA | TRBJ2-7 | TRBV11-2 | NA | CASSSGRGAYEQYF | TGTGCCAGCAGCTCCGGCAGGGGAGCGTACGAGCAGTACTTC
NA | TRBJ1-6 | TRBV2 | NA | CASRPSGERSPLHF | TGTGCCAGCAGGCCATCAGGGGAGAGGTCGCCCCTCCACTTT
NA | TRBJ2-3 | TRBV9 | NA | CASSPSRTDTQYF | TGTGCCAGCAGTCCATCTAGAACGGATACGCAGTATTTT
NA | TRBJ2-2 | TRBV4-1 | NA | CASSQSPTGSYTGELFF | TGCGCCAGCAGCCAATCACCTACAGGGTCATACACCGGGGAGCTGTTTTTT
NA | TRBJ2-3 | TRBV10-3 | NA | CATSPADTQYF | TGTGCCACCTCACCGGCAGATACGCAGTATTTT
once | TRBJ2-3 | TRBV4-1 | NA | CASSQPGPTDTQYF | TGCGCCAGCAGCCAACCAGGCCCGACAGATACGCAGTATTTT
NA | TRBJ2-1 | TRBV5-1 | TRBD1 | CASSLTGQGTPRYNEQFF | TGCGCCAGCAGCCTGACGGGACAGGGTACCCCACGTTACAATGAGCAGTTCTTC
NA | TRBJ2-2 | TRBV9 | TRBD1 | CASSVADRPTGELFF | TGTGCCAGCAGCGTAGCGGACAGGCCAACCGGGGAGCTGTTTTTT
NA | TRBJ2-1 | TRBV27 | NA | CASSSPDNEQFF | TGTGCCAGCAGTTCCCCGGACAATGAGCAGTTCTTC
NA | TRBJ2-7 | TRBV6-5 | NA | CASSPGEMLRKQYF | TGTGCCAGCAGCCCCGGGGAAATGCTACGCAAGCAGTACTTC
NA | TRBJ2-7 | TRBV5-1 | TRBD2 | CASSNGVQGGGRSQQYF | TGCGCCAGCAGCAACGGGGTTCAAGGCGGCGGGAGGTCGCAGCAGTACTTC
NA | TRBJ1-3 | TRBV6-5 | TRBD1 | CASSPRDRAGNTIYF | TGTGCCAGCAGCCCTAGGGACAGGGCTGGAAACACCATATATTTT
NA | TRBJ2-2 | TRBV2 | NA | CASSEPSGHTGELFF | TGTGCCAGCAGTGAACCGTCAGGGCACACCGGGGAGCTGTTTTTT
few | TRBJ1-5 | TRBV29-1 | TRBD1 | CSVDNPGTGDLQPQHF | TGCAGCGTTGATAATCCCGGGACAGGGGACCTTCAGCCCCAGCATTTT